This section outlines one T cell receptor (beta chain) sequence together with its context. What it binds is unknown. The data were taken from a study of shared clonotypes between healthy human individuals. Notes on the study in general: Clonotype sharing across a handful of donors was observed for 4.5% to 6.5% of naive CD4 clonotypes. The study drew on few donors, limiting represented genetic and exposure-history diversity.

In the original processing: Filtering differed for immunoSEQ, which gave only junction sequences without quality scores. Sequenced by immunoSEQ multiplex PCR; TCRdb stores in-frame clones only, minus some. That table furnishes V, J and clone size, whereas the DNA furnished D and trimming. Of 740,000 or so clones in the sample, roughly 72% were seen once. Study donors comprised healthy, HIV-negative adults devoid of recent acute infection or vaccination. The V end lost 7 bases, the J end lost 1 base, and 14 bases lay between the germline ends. CDR1 and CDR2 (germline): SNHLY, FYNNEI. CDR3 size: 14 residues.

The receptor's source is a woman aged 25 to 45 in good health. Specimen: memory CD4+ T cells sorted from blood. The subset here: CD45RA-negative fraction. This chain links TRBV2 with TRBJ2-7, with TRBD2 as a possible D gene (6 bases). In DNA form, the CDR3 reads TGTGCCAGCAACGGGAGACTCCAATCCTACGAGCAGTACTTC. Translation gives CASNGRLQSYEQYF. The full variable domain, in which reference TRBV2 and TRBJ2-7 provide the parts outside the CDR3, is EPEVTQTPSHQVTQMGQEVILRCVPISNHLYFYWYRQILGQKVEFLVSFYNNEISEKSEIFDDQFSVERPDGSNFTLKIRSTKLEDSAMYFCASNGRLQSYEQYFGPGTRLTVT.